This paragraph reports one T cell receptor (beta chain). Using a J-beta primer mix together with a sample-barcoded 5' primer, a second PCR was run for roughly 6 to 12 cycles. Via MiXCR, TCRdb re-called the 5' RACE reads, giving one row per CDR3 protein. The data show about a million distinct CDR3 sequences, around 54% seen once. This entry belongs to a study of blood T cells in healthy people across ages. This CDR3 is built from 13 residues. The specimen was blood. V is TRBV12-3 or TRBV12-4 and J is TRBJ2-4; D remains unclear. The J call is uncertain, as TRBJ2-7 better fits the DNA end. This TCR derives from a woman aged 55 to 70 in good health. CDR3 in amino acids: CASSLNSFTEQYF. For the CDR3, the DNA is TGTGCCAGCAGTTTAAACTCTTTCACCGAGCAGTACTTC.